The clone carrying this T cell receptor beta chain was detected only once. Antigen unknown. TCRdb's copy holds only in-frame clones and misses some; the assay was immunoSEQ multiplex PCR. The table records 20,000 to 25,000 clones, around two thirds of them present only once. These data belong to a study of T cell clones after liver transplantation. Study background: A pre-transplant mixed lymphocyte reaction with TCRbeta sequencing defined graft-donor-reactive clones followed in post-transplant blood.

V lost 6 bases and J lost 3; bases outside the gene matches: 11. The germline V gene encodes CDR1 MDHEN and CDR2 SYDVKM. This CDR3 contains 15 residues. Regarding the study as a whole: Graft donor-reactive T cells may have migrated into the graft rather than being deleted. A larger donor-reactive than third-party decline suggested partial antigen-specific deletion.

The chain links TRBV28 to TRBJ2-7, with 7 bases aligning to TRBD1. Sequencing used CD4+ T cells from blood, obtained before liver transplant. The sequence was collected from a human donor who received a liver transplant. CDR3 DNA: TGTGCCAGCAGCCCACCGGGACAGACGATCTACGAGCAGTACTTC. Residues: CASSPPGQTIYEQYF.